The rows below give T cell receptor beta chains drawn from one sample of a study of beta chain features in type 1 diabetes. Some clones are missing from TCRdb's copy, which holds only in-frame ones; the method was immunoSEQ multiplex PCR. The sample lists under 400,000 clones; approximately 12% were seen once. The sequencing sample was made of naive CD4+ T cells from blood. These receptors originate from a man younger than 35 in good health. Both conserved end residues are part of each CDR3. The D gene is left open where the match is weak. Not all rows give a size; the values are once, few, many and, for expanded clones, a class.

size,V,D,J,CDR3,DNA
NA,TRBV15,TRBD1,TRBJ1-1,CATSRGTGTNKMNTEAFF,TGTGCCACCAGCAGAGGGACAGGGACCAATAAAATGAACACTGAAGCTTTCTTT
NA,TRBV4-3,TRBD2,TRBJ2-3,CASSQEGRGGTDTQYF,TGCGCCAGCAGCCAAGAAGGTCGGGGGGGGACAGATACGCAGTATTTT
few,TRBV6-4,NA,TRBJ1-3,CASSDSPGNTIYF,TGTGCCAGCAGTGACTCCCCAGGAAACACCATATATTTT
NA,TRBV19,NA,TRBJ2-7,CASSMGLRYYEQYF,TGTGCCAGTAGTATGGGACTCAGATACTACGAGCAGTACTTC
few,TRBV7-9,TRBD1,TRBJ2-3,CASSLWPRPGQGEADTQYF,TGTGCCAGCAGCCTATGGCCCAGACCGGGACAGGGGGAGGCAGATACGCAGTATTTT
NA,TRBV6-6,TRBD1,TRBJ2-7,CASSYSGQGTHEQYF,TGTGCCAGCAGTTACTCGGGACAGGGAACCCACGAGCAGTACTTC
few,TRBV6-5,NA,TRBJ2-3,CASSLVTTRTDTQYF,TGTGCCAGCAGTTTGGTGACTACACGTACAGATACGCAGTATTTT
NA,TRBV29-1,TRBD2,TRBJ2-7,CSVAGTIPSYEQYF,TGCAGCGTCGCAGGGACTATACCTTCCTACGAGCAGTACTTC
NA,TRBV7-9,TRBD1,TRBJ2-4,CASSLRDRNGIQYF,TGTGCCAGCAGCCTCCGGGACAGGAATGGCATTCAGTACTTC
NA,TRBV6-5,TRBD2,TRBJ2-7,CASSYAISGSYEQYF,TGTGCCAGCAGTTACGCTATTAGCGGGAGCTACGAGCAGTACTTC
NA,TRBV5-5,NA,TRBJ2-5,CASSSIGQSGLKTQYF,TGTGCCAGCAGCTCCATTGGACAGTCGGGATTGAAGACCCAGTACTTC
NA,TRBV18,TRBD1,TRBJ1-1,CASSFSGTGGTEAFF,TGTGCCAGCTCATTCTCCGGGACAGGGGGCACTGAAGCTTTCTTT
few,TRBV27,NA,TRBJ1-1,CASSFRGMNTEAFF,TGTGCCAGCAGTTTTAGGGGGATGAACACTGAAGCTTTCTTT
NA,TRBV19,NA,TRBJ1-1,CASSIFARENTEAFF,TGTGCCAGTAGTATTTTCGCCCGGGAGAACACTGAAGCTTTCTTT
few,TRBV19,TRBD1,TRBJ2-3,CASSIHRGSTDTQYF,TGTGCCAGTAGTATCCACAGGGGGAGTACAGATACGCAGTATTTT
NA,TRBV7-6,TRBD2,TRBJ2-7,CASSSRLGGRGYEQYF,TGTGCCAGCAGCTCACGCCTTGGCGGGAGAGGCTACGAGCAGTACTTC
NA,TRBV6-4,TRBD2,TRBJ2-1,CASSDGGRARGNEQFF,TGTGCCAGCAGTGACGGTGGGAGGGCCAGAGGGAATGAGCAGTTCTTC
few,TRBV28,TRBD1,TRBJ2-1,CASSRSTGTYNEQFF,TGTGCCAGCAGCCGCTCGACAGGGACATACAATGAGCAGTTCTTC
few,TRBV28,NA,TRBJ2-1,CASSFSGHYNEQFF,TGTGCCAGCAGTTTTAGCGGCCACTACAATGAGCAGTTCTTC
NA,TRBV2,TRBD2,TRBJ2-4,CASSEEGRLAGALQYF,TGTGCCAGCAGTGAAGAGGGAAGGCTAGCGGGAGCGCTCCAGTACTTC
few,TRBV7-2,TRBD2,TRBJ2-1,CASRVAGGRNNEQFF,TGTGCCAGCAGAGTAGCGGGGGGGCGTAACAATGAGCAGTTCTTC
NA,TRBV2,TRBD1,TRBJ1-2,CATQAGQPYGYTF,TGTGCCACCCAGGCGGGACAGCCCTATGGCTACACCTTC
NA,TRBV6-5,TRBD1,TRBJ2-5,CASRQGGKTQYF,TGTGCCAGTCGACAGGGTGGAAAGACCCAGTACTTC
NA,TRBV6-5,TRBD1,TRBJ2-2,CASSSRDRGAGELFF,TGTGCCAGCAGTTCGAGGGACAGGGGAGCCGGGGAGCTGTTTTTT
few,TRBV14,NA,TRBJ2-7,CASSASDRLYSYEQYF,TGTGCCAGCAGTGCCTCGGACAGACTCTATTCCTACGAGCAGTACTTC
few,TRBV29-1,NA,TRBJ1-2,CSVMGRADYGYTF,TGCAGCGTCATGGGCAGGGCGGACTATGGCTACACCTTC
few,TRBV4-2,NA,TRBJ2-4,CASSQARSIQYF,TGTGCCAGCAGCCAAGCGAGATCAATTCAGTACTTC
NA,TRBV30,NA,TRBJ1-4,CASSRWQAGNEKLFF,TGTGCCTCCTCCCGATGGCAGGCGGGTAATGAAAAACTGTTTTTT
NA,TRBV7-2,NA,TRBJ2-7,CASSFQEGPYEQYF,TGTGCCAGCAGCTTCCAAGAGGGCCCCTACGAGCAGTACTTC
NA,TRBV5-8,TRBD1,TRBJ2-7,CASNEDRGYEQYF,TGTGCCAGCAACGAGGACAGGGGCTACGAGCAGTACTTC
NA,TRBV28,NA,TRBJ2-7,CATREYEQYF,TGTGCCACCCGGGAATACGAGCAGTACTTC
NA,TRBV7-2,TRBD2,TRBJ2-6,CASSLDSGGSGANVLTF,TGTGCCAGCAGCTTAGATTCGGGGGGCTCTGGGGCCAACGTCCTGACTTTC
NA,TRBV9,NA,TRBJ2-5,CASSPLGSGRETQYF,TGTGCCAGCAGCCCCCTGGGGTCAGGGAGGGAGACCCAGTACTTC
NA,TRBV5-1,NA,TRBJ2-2,CASSLASNTGELFF,TGCGCCAGCAGCTTGGCCTCCAACACCGGGGAGCTGTTTTTT
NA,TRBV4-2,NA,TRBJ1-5,CASSQERTGIRPQHF,TGTGCCAGCAGCCAAGAACGTACAGGGATCCGGCCCCAGCATTTT
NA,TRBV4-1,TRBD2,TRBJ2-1,CASSQSGTSGYNEQFF,TGCGCCAGCAGCCAAAGCGGGACTAGCGGATACAATGAGCAGTTCTTC
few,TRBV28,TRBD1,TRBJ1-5,CASSLDRGRYSNQPQHF,TGTGCCAGCAGTTTGGACAGGGGAAGATATAGCAATCAGCCCCAGCATTTT
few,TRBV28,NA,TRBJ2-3,CASSLWRNTDTQYF,TGTGCCAGCAGTTTGTGGAGAAACACAGATACGCAGTATTTT
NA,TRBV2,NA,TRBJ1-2,CASSDTYSYGYTF,TGTGCCAGCAGTGACACCTATTCGTATGGCTACACCTTC
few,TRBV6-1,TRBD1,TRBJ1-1,CASSLRTGATPEAFF,TGTGCCAGCAGTCTTAGGACAGGGGCCACACCAGAAGCTTTCTTT
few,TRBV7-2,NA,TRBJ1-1,CASSYRVDAEAFF,TGTGCCAGCAGCTACAGGGTGGACGCTGAAGCTTTCTTT
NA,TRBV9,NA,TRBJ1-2,CASSVGENYGYTF,TGTGCCAGCAGCGTAGGGGAGAACTATGGCTACACCTTC
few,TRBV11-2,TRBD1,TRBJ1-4,CASSSGQRYEKLFF,TGTGCCAGCAGCTCGGGACAGCGCTATGAAAAACTGTTTTTT
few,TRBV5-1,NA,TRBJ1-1,CASSFTANTEAFF,TGCGCCAGCAGCTTCACTGCGAACACTGAAGCTTTCTTT
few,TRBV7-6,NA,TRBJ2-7,CASSLDLGLYEQYF,TGTGCCAGCAGCTTAGATCTCGGACTTTACGAGCAGTACTTC
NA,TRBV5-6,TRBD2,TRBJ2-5,CASSLAFAGGETQYF,TGTGCCAGCAGCTTGGCTTTCGCGGGAGGGGAGACCCAGTACTTC
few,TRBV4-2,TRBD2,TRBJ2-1,CASSQEKGLAGRLGEQFF,TGTGCCAGCAGCCAGGAAAAGGGACTAGCGGGGAGACTAGGTGAGCAGTTCTTC